These T cell receptor beta chains were read from a single sample in a study of response to subunit inactivated influenza vaccine. Each CDR3 protein gets one entry after TCRdb re-called the RT-PCR reads with MiXCR. The repertoire holds approximately 500,000 distinct CDR3 sequences, with 14% as singletons. Sequencing was performed on PBMCs from blood, taken roughly 12 days after vaccination. Receptors were obtained from a man aged 45-65 years who received an inactivated influenza vaccine. Each CDR3 is given with its conserved first and last residue. The D gene is left open where the match is weak. Only part of the rows carry a size: once, few, many, or a class if the clone is expanded.

j_call d_call clone_size v_call cdr3_aa cdr3_nt
TRBJ2-3 . few TRBV2 CASVVSTDTQYF TGTGCCAGCGTGGTTTCCACAGATACGCAGTATTTT
TRBJ2-1 . . TRBV18 CASSPANEQFF TGTGCCAGCTCACCAGCGAATGAGCAGTTCTTC
TRBJ2-1 TRBD1 few TRBV27 CASSSFRQGAPSLSYNEQFF TGTGCCAGCAGCTCCTTTCGACAGGGAGCCCCGAGCTTATCCTACAATGAGCAGTTCTTC
TRBJ2-5 . . TRBV15 CATSRDDRRTSQYF TGTGCCACCAGCAGAGATGACCGGCGAACGTCCCAGTACTTC
TRBJ2-1 TRBD1 many TRBV24-1 CATSDYRDRDMNEQFF TGTGCCACCAGTGATTACCGGGACAGAGACATGAATGAGCAGTTCTTC
TRBJ1-5 . . TRBV20-1 CSANSPGYSNQPQHF TGCAGTGCTAACTCCCCAGGGTATAGCAATCAGCCCCAGCATTTT
TRBJ1-2 . few TRBV5-1 CASSLNSQGIKSGYTF TGCGCCAGCAGCTTAAACAGCCAGGGGATTAAGAGTGGCTACACCTTC
TRBJ2-3 . few TRBV4-2 CASSLSGDGADTQYF TGTGCCAGCAGCCTGTCAGGGGATGGCGCAGATACGCAGTATTTT
TRBJ2-1 TRBD2 . TRBV6-2/TRBV6-3 CASRRLAGGGEQFF TGTGCCAGCAGGAGACTAGCGGGGGGGGGTGAGCAGTTCTTC
TRBJ1-6 . . TRBV28 CASSQTLGGSPPLHF TGTGCCAGCAGTCAGACCCTCGGGGGCTCTCCACCCCTCCACTTT
TRBJ2-5 . . TRBV6-5 CASSYQPPGFEETQYF TGTGCCAGCAGTTACCAACCCCCAGGGTTTGAAGAGACCCAGTACTTC
TRBJ2-7 . . TRBV7-9 CASSLAGSGILSYEQYF TGTGCCAGCAGCTTAGCAGGGTCGGGAATCTTATCCTACGAGCAGTACTTC
TRBJ2-5 . . TRBV12-2 CASRLVMGVQETQYF TGTGCAAGTCGCTTAGTAATGGGTGTCCAAGAGACCCAGTACTTC
TRBJ2-7 . many TRBV6-5 CASSYSIGGMNEQYF TGTGCCAGCAGTTACTCGATCGGAGGGATGAACGAGCAGTACTTC
TRBJ1-2 . . TRBV10-3 CAIRAEANYGYTF TGTGCCATCAGGGCCGAGGCTAACTATGGCTACACCTTC
TRBJ2-1 . . TRBV7-2 CASSLNSPSSYNEQFF TGTGCCAGCAGCTTAAATTCTCCCAGCTCCTACAATGAGCAGTTCTTC